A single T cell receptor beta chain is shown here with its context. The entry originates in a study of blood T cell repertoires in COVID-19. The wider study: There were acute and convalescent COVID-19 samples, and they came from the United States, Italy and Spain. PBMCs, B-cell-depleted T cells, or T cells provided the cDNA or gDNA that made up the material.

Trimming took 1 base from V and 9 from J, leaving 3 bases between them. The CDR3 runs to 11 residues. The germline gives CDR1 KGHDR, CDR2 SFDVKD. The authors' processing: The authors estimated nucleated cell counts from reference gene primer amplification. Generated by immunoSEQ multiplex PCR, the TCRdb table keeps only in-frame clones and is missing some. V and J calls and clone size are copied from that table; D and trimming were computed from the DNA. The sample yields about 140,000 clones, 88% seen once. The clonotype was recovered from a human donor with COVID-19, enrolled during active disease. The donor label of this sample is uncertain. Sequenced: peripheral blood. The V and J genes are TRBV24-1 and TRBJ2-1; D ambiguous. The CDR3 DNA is TGTGCCACCAGTGATTTCGGTGAGCAGTTCTTC. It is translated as CATSDFGEQFF.